This T cell receptor (beta chain) was recorded in a study of blood T cell repertoires in COVID-19 (TCRdb year 2020). As for the study more broadly: Samples from collaborators originated in the United States, Italy and Spain and spanned both the acute and convalescent phases of COVID-19. Deeply sampled blood TCRbeta repertoires from subjects exposed to, actively infected with, or recovered from COVID-19 were included in the dataset. The repertoires were released in a freely available public database meant as a resource for research on the immune response to SARS-CoV-2. Where available, HLA class I and class II types were obtained from metadata supplied by the sample provider rather than from assay-based typing. The sample metadata nearly always contained a de-identified subject ID, COVID-19 status, age in years and sex. The prospective study material was composed of cDNA or gDNA derived from T cells, B-cell-depleted T cells, or PBMCs. The samples were drawn from the first 160 participants of the ongoing ImmuneRACE study and from 1,254 subjects provided by 6 global collaborators. Broad study findings and their caveats: The amount of clinical and demographic metadata varied by source and participant and was provided uncurated.

TCRbeta CDR3 regions were amplified from genomic DNA by means of the immunoSEQ Assay, a bias-controlled multiplex PCR. The study's own analysis went as follows. Nucleated cell counts per sample were estimated from amplification of reference gene primers within the assay. To quantify the absolute abundance of each unique TCRbeta CDR3 rearrangement, sequence reads were collapsed and filtered. Productive Simpson clonality was computed per sample as the square root of Simpson's diversity index over productive rearrangements. Sourced from immuneACCESS, this table was stored by TCRdb with only in-frame sequences that have V and J called. A share of the clones is absent; for the studies checked, an unresolved V gene accounts for under half, and the remainder has no known explanation. That table gives V, J and clone size, and the DNA gave D and trimming. The sample table lists tens of thousands of clones, 70% to 90% of them with a count of one. Roughly 13% of the sample is in the top ten clones.

The collaborating institutions used their own protocols to collect whole blood in K2EDTA tubes. For TCRbeta analysis, collaborators shipped samples in one of three forms: frozen whole blood, isolated PBMCs, or DNA extracted from either of those sample types. Sequences SGDLS (CDR1) and YYNGEE (CDR2) are obtained from the germline V gene. The trim is 4 bases for V and 0 bases for J, with a gap of 10 bases between the germline ends. The CDR3 measures 15 amino acids from cysteine to phenylalanine. Only CDR3 DNA remains: 45 bases, in frame from the first base. Regarding this clone: It has no known antigen specificity. No base qualities exist here, and no much larger clone lies one base off it.

Recombination connected TRBV9 to TRBJ2-2; a tentative D call is TRBD1 (6 bases match). Input material: peripheral blood. This TCR was recovered from a human donor in a cohort sampled during active COVID-19. The CDR3 protein: CASSLAGANTGELFF. At the DNA level, the sequence is TGTGCCAGCAGCCTTGCAGGGGCGAACACCGGGGAGCTGTTTTTT. The CDR3, completed at both ends by the reference TRBV9 and TRBJ2-2 genes, gives the full variable domain DSGVTQTPKHLITATGQRVTLRCSPRSGDLSVYWYQQSLDQGLQFLIQYYNGEERAKGNILERFSAQQFPDLHSELNLSSLELGDSALYFCASSLAGANTGELFFGEGSRLTVL.